The T cell receptor (beta chain) described here comes from a study of T cell responses to AZD1222 COVID-19 vaccine. Comment on this clone: Its antigen is still unknown.

Sequencing used immunoSEQ multiplex PCR; TCRdb keeps in-frame clones, though not all of them. The table records approximately 100,000 clones, approximately 91% of them present only once. Study-wide results and limits: The donor group comprised mostly white British people and more females; the analysis possibly underestimated clonal diversity.

The source material was peripheral blood, sampled on day 0 of AZD1222 vaccination. The clonotype originates from an adult in good health.

This CDR3 is CASSSTLNYGYTF. The CDR3 coding sequence is TGTGCCAGCAGTTCGACATTGAACTATGGCTACACCTTC. The chain combines TRBV12-3 or TRBV12-4 with TRBJ1-2, with unresolved D. The V gene lost 4 bases and the J gene lost 2 bases, with 8 bases spanning the gap. The CDR3 is 13 residues long.